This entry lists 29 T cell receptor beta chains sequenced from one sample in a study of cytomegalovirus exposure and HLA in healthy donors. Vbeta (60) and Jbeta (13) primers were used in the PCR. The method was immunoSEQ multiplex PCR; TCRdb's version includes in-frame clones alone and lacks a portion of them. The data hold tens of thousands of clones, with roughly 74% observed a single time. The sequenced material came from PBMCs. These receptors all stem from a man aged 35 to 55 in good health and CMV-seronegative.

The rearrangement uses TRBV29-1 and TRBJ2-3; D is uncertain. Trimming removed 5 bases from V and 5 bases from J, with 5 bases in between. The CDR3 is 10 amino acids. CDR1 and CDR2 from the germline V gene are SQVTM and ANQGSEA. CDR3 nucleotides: TGCAGCGTTCCAGGAGATACGCAGTATTTT. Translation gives CSVPGDTQYF.

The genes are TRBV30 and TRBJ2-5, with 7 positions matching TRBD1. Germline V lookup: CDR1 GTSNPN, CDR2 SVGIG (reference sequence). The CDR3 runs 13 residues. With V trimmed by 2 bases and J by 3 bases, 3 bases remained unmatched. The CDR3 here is CAWSPDREETQYF. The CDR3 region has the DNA TGTGCCTGGAGTCCCGACAGGGAAGAGACCCAGTACTTC.

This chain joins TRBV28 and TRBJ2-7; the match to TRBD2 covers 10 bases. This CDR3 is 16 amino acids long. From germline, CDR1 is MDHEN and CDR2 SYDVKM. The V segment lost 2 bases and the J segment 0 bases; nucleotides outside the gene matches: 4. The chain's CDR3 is CASSLSGGVSSYEQYF. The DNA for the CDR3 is TGTGCCAGCAGTTTAAGCGGGGGGGTAAGCTCCTACGAGCAGTACTTC.

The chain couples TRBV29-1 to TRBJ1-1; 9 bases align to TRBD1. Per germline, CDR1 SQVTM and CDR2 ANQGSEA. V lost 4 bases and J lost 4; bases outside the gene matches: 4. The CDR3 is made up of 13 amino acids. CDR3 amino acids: CSVVQTGGTEAFF. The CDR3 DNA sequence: TGCAGCGTTGTGCAGACAGGGGGCACTGAAGCTTTCTTT.

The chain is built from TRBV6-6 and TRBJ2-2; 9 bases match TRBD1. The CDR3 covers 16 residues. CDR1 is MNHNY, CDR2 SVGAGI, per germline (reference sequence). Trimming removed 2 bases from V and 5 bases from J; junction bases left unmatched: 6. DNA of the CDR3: TGTGCCAGCAGTTACCGGACAGGGGAAGGGACCGGGGAGCTGTTTTTT. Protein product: CASSYRTGEGTGELFF.

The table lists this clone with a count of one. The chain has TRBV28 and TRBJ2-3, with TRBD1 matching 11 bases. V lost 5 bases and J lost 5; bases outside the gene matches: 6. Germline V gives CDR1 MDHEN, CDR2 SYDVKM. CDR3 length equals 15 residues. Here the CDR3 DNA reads TGTGCCAGCAGTGTAGGACAGGGGGCAGGAGATACGCAGTATTTT. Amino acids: CASSVGQGAGDTQYF.

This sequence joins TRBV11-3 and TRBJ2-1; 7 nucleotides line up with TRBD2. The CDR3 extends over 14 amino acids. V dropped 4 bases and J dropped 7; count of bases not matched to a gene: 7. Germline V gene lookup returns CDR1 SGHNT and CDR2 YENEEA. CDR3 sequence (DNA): TGTGCCAGCAGCTCCAGGACGCGGGGGAATGAGCAGTTCTTC. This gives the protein CASSSRTRGNEQFF.

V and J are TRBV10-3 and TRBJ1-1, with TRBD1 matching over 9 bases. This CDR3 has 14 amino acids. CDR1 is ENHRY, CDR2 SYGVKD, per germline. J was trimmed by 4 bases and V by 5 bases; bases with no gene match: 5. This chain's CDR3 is CAISLGQGTTEAFF. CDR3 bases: TGTGCCATCAGTCTGGGACAGGGCACCACTGAAGCTTTCTTT.

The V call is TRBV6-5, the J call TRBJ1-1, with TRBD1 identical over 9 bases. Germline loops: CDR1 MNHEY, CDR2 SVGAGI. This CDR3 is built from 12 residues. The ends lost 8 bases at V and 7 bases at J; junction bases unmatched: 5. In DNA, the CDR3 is TGTGCCAGCTCCCGGGACAGGGTTGAAGCTTTCTTT. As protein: CASSRDRVEAFF.

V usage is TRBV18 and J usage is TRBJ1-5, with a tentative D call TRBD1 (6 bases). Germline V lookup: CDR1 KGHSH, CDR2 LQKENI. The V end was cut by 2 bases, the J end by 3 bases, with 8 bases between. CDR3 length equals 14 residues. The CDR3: CASSPTGYNQPQHF. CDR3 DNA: TGTGCCAGCTCACCAACAGGGTACAATCAGCCCCAGCATTTT.

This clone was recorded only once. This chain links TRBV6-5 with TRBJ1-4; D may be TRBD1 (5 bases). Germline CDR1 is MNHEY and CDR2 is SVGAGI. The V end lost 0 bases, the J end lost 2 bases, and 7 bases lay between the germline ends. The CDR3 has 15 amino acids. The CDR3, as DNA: TGTGCCAGCAGTTACTCGGGGCCTACTAATGAAAAACTGTTTTTT. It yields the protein CASSYSGPTNEKLFF.

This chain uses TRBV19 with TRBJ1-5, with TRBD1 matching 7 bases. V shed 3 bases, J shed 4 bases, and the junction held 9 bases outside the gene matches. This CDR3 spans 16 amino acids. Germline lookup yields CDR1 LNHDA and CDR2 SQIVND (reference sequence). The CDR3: CASSITGTVSNQPQHF. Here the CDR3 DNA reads TGTGCCAGTAGTATTACCGGGACAGTCTCTAATCAGCCCCAGCATTTT.

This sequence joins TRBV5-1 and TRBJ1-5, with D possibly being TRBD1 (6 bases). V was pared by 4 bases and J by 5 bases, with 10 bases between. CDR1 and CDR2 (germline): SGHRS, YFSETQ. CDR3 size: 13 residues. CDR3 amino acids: CASSRTVDQPQHF. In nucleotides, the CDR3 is TGCGCCAGCAGCCGGACAGTTGATCAGCCCCAGCATTTT.

The DNA of the CDR3 is TGTGCCAGCACCAACCGGGAGGGTTGGAATCAGCCCCAGCATTTT. Translated: CASTNREGWNQPQHF. The chain couples TRBV6-1 to TRBJ1-5; no reliable D call. Trimming removed 7 bases from V and 4 bases from J, with 17 bases in between. The CDR3 sequence is 15 residues long. Per germline, CDR1 MNHNS and CDR2 SASEGT.

The chain's CDR3 is CASSIDHGQGRNTGELFF. The CDR3 DNA is TGTGCCAGTAGTATAGACCACGGACAGGGTCGAAACACCGGGGAGCTGTTTTTT. This sequence joins TRBV19 and TRBJ2-2; 8 bases are shared with TRBD1. The CDR3 contains 18 residues. Germline V gene lookup returns CDR1 LNHDA and CDR2 SQIVND (reference sequence). J lost 2 bases, V lost 0 bases, and 8 bases had no gene match.

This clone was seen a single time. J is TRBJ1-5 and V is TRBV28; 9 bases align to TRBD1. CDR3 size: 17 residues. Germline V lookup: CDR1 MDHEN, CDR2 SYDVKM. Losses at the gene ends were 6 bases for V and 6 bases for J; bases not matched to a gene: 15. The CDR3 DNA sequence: TGTGCCAGCAGCGAATTTGCCGGGACAGGGACCCGTCAGCCCCAGCATTTT. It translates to CASSEFAGTGTRQPQHF.

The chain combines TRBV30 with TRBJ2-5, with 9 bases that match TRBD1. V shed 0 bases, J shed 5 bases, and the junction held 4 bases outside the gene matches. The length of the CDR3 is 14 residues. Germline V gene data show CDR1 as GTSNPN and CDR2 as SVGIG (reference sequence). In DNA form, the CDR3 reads TGTGCCTGGAGTGTAGGGACAGGGTACGAGACCCAGTACTTC. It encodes CAWSVGTGYETQYF.

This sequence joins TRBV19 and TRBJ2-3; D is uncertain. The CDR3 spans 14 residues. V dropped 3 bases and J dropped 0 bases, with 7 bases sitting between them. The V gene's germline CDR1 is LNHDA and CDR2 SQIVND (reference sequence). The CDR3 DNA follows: TGTGCCAGTAGTATGACTCCTAGCACAGATACGCAGTATTTT. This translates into CASSMTPSTDTQYF.

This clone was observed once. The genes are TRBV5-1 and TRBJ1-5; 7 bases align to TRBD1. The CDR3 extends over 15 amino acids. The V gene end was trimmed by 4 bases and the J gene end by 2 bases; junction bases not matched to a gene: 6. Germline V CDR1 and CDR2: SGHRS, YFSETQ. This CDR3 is CASSPGQDRNQPQHF. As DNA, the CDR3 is TGCGCCAGCAGCCCAGGACAGGATCGCAATCAGCCCCAGCATTTT.

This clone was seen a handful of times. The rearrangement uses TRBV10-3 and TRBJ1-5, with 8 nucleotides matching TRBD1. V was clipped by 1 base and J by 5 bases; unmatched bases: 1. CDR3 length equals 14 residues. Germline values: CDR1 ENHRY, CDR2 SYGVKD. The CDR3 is CAISELGQDQPQHF. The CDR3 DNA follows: TGTGCCATCAGTGAGTTGGGACAGGATCAGCCCCAGCATTTT.

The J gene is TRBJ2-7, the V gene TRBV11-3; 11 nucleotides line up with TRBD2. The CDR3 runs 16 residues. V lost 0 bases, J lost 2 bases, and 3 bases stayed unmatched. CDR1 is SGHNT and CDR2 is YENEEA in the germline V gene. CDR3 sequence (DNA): TGTGCCAGCAGCTTAGAGACTAGCGGGGTACCCTACGAGCAGTACTTC. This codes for CASSLETSGVPYEQYF.

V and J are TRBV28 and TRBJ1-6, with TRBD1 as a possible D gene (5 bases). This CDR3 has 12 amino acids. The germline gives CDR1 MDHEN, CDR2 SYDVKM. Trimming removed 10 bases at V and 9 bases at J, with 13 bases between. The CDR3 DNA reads TGTGCCACCCGGGGGGAGGCTTCACCCCTCCACTTT. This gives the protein CATRGEASPLHF.

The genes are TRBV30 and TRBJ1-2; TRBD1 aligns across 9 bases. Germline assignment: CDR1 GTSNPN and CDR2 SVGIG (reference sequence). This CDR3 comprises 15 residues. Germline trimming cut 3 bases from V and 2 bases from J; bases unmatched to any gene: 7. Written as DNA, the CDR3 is TGTGCCTGGAGGGGGGGGACAGGGACCAACTATGGCTACACCTTC. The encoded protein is CAWRGGTGTNYGYTF.

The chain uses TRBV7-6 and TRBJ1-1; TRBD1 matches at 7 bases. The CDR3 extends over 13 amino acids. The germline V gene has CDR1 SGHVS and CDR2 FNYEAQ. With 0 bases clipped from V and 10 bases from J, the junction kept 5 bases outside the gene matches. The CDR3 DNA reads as TGTGCCAGCAGCTTAGCGAAGGGGGCAGGAGCTTTCTTT. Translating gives CASSLAKGAGAFF.

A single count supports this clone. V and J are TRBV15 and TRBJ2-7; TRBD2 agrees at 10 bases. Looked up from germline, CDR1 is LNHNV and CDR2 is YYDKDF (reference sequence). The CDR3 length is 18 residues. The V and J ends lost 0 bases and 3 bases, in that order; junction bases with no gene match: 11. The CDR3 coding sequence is TGTGCCACCAGCAGAGATCCGCCCGGAGCGGGGGGGTACTACGAGCAGTACTTC. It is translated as CATSRDPPGAGGYYEQYF.

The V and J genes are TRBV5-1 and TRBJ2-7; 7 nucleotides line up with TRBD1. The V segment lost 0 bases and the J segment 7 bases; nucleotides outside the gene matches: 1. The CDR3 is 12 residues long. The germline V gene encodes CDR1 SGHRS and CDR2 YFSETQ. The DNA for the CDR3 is TGCGCCAGCAGCTTGGAGGGGGCTGAGCAGTACTTC. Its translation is CASSLEGAEQYF.

The CDR3 nucleotides read TGTGCCAGTAGGAAAACGGGACTGAATAATCAGCCCCAGCATTTT. It is translated as CASRKTGLNNQPQHF. The chain employs TRBV19 and TRBJ1-5; the D gene is possibly TRBD1 (5 bases). V lost 6 bases to trimming and J lost 4 bases, with 16 bases between them. Germline CDR1 LNHDA, CDR2 SQIVND (reference sequence). The CDR3 runs to 15 residues.

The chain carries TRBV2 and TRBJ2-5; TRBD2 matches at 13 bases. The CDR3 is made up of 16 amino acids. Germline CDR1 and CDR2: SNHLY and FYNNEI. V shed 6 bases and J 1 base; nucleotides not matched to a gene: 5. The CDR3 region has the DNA TGTGCCAGCAGCTCCGGGACTAGCGGGACCCAAGAGACCCAGTACTTC. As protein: CASSSGTSGTQETQYF.

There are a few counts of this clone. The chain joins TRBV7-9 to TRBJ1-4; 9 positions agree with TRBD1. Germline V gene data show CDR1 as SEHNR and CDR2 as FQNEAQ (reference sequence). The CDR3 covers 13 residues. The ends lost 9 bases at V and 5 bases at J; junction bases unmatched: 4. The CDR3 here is CASTGTGNEKLFF. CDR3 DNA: TGTGCCAGTACCGGGACAGGGAATGAAAAACTGTTTTTT.